This T cell receptor (beta chain) came from a study of tumor-infiltrating lymphocytes in primary liver carcinoma. Regarding the study as a whole: Lower overlap was observed for tumor-adjacent and tumor-blood pairs relative to tumor region pairs. The top-250-clone fraction was significantly higher in tumors than in blood (p = 0.039). No more than about 8-24% of top clones could be seen in all five tumor regions.

Remarks on this clonotype: Its target is unknown. At one end the junction does not follow the germline gene, possibly because of a read error.

A constant-region primer primed TCR beta cDNA synthesis from roughly 520 ng of total RNA. A slightly modified ARM-PCR protocol with three nested multiplex PCR rounds produced these TCR beta libraries. Primers for the first two PCR rounds were TRBV1-TRBV30 forward primers and a C-beta reverse primer (approximately 10 cycles per round). TCRdb re-analysed the multiplex PCR reads in MiXCR, keeping a single row per CDR3 protein. This table has roughly 49,000 distinct CDR3 sequences, around 77% appearing once. Per germline, CDR1 LGHNA and CDR2 YNFKEQ. The CDR3 is 14 residues long. From roughly 18-30 mg of unsorted bulk tissue, DNA and RNA were co-extracted together.

V and J are TRBV4-2 and TRBJ2-2, with TRBD2 identical over 7 bases. The source is a man aged 40-55 years with primary liver carcinoma and hepatitis B virus infection. Sequenced: liver tumor tissue from sampling region 5. Subset indicated: tumor region T5, tumor centre. The CDR3 sequence: CASSRNQVGGEQFF. The CDR3 DNA is TGTGCCAGCAGCCGAAATCAGGTGGGAGGGGAGCAGTTTTTT.